The following is a T cell receptor (beta chain) sequence with its context. Data came from immunoSEQ multiplex PCR; TCRdb stores just in-frame clones and leaves some out. The table includes about 230,000 clones, 70% to 90% detected once. This entry belongs to a study of blood T cell repertoires in COVID-19. About the study: Researchers got acute and convalescent COVID-19 samples from the United States, Italy and Spain.

The CDR3 is 14 residues long. Trimming left V 5 bases short and J 5 bases short, with 14 bases between. Germline V gives CDR1 SGHNT, CDR2 YENEEA. Enrolled during active infection, Seattle patients were then followed longitudinally. What was sequenced was peripheral blood. The TCR sequence derives from a man under 40 with COVID-19, enrolled during active disease. The chain carries TRBV11-3 and TRBJ2-3; TRBD1 might be the D (6 bases). In DNA form, the CDR3 reads TGTGCCAGCAGCCAAATCAGGGGCGGAGATACGCAGTATTTT. Protein product: CASSQIRGGDTQYF.